These T cell receptor beta chains were read from a single sample in a study of shared clonotypes between healthy human individuals. Sequencing used immunoSEQ multiplex PCR; TCRdb keeps in-frame clones, though not all of them. The sample carries fewer than 650,000 clones, just over 75% recorded once. The material sequenced was PBMCs. These TCRs come from a woman aged 40 to 49 in good health. Some clones in this sample may be carry-over from other donors' samples. The CDR3 runs from the conserved cysteine through the conserved F or W. A D gene is named only where the DNA matches it firmly. Clone size appears in some rows only: once, few, many, or a class for an expanded clone.

j_gene: TRBJ2-7
d_gene: -
v_gene: TRBV2
abundance: -
CDR3nt: TGTGCCAGCAGTGAGTTAGGGCAGTACTTC
CDR3aa: CASSELGQYF

j_gene: TRBJ1-5
d_gene: -
v_gene: TRBV7-9
abundance: once
CDR3nt: TGTGCCAGCAGCTCGGACAGCACCAATCAGCCCCAGCATTTT
CDR3aa: CASSSDSTNQPQHF

j_gene: TRBJ2-1
d_gene: -
v_gene: TRBV5-1
abundance: -
CDR3nt: TGCGCCAGCAGCTTGGAAGGGGATTGGGCAGGGGAGCAGTTCTTC
CDR3aa: CASSLEGDWAGEQFF

j_gene: TRBJ2-3
d_gene: -
v_gene: TRBV2
abundance: -
CDR3nt: TGTGCCAGCAGCTACAGGACTACTAGCACAGATACGCAGTATTTT
CDR3aa: CASSYRTTSTDTQYF

j_gene: TRBJ2-7
d_gene: -
v_gene: TRBV5-6
abundance: -
CDR3nt: TGTGCCAGCAGCATAATAGCGGCCTCCTCCTACGAGCAGTACTTC
CDR3aa: CASSIIAASSYEQYF

j_gene: TRBJ2-7
d_gene: -
v_gene: TRBV6-1
abundance: -
CDR3nt: TGTGCCAGCAGTGAAAGGGCGTACGAGCAGTACTTC
CDR3aa: CASSERAYEQYF

j_gene: TRBJ2-7
d_gene: -
v_gene: TRBV28
abundance: -
CDR3nt: TGTGCCAGCAGCCATCCCGTAGGGGCGGCCTACGAGCAGTACTTC
CDR3aa: CASSHPVGAAYEQYF

j_gene: TRBJ2-3
d_gene: TRBD2
v_gene: TRBV18
abundance: -
CDR3nt: TGTGCCAGCTCACCTCTGTCGACTAGCGGGGCCACAGATACGCAGTATTTT
CDR3aa: CASSPLSTSGATDTQYF

j_gene: TRBJ2-5
d_gene: -
v_gene: TRBV11-2
abundance: once
CDR3nt: TGTGCCAGCAGCTTAGAAAGGCTAGCTGGGACCCAGTACTTC
CDR3aa: CASSLERLAGTQYF

j_gene: TRBJ2-3
d_gene: -
v_gene: TRBV5-1
abundance: -
CDR3nt: TGCGCCAGCAGCTTGGAAGGAACCACAGATACGCAGTATTTT
CDR3aa: CASSLEGTTDTQYF

j_gene: TRBJ1-2
d_gene: TRBD1
v_gene: TRBV27
abundance: -
CDR3nt: TGTGCCAGCAGTCACCGGGACAGGGTCACCTACACCTTC
CDR3aa: CASSHRDRVTYTF

j_gene: TRBJ1-2
d_gene: -
v_gene: TRBV5-5
abundance: once
CDR3nt: TGTGCCAGCAGGGTTGATCGGGCTCACCCGGGGGGCTACACCTTC
CDR3aa: CASRVDRAHPGGYTF

j_gene: TRBJ1-4
d_gene: -
v_gene: TRBV30
abundance: -
CDR3nt: TGTGCCTGGAGTGTAGAGGGGTTGGGAGAAAAACTGTTTTTT
CDR3aa: CAWSVEGLGEKLFF

j_gene: TRBJ2-7
d_gene: -
v_gene: TRBV7-9
abundance: -
CDR3nt: TGTGCCAGCAGCTTACGGGGAACTCTACGGGAGCAGTACTTC
CDR3aa: CASSLRGTLREQYF

j_gene: TRBJ1-1
d_gene: TRBD1
v_gene: TRBV11-1
abundance: -
CDR3nt: TGTGCCAGCAGCTCGGACAGGGTGAACACTGAAGCTTTCTTT
CDR3aa: CASSSDRVNTEAFF

j_gene: TRBJ1-1
d_gene: -
v_gene: TRBV19
abundance: few
CDR3nt: TGTGCCAGTAGTATCCAGCCTAGGGTTGTTACTGAAGCTTTCTTT
CDR3aa: CASSIQPRVVTEAFF

j_gene: TRBJ2-2
d_gene: TRBD1
v_gene: TRBV6-1
abundance: -
CDR3nt: TGTGCCAGCAGTTCCTTACAGGGGGCGACCGGGGAGCTGTTTTTT
CDR3aa: CASSSLQGATGELFF

j_gene: TRBJ2-7
d_gene: TRBD2
v_gene: TRBV10-3
abundance: -
CDR3nt: TGTGCCATCAGTGAGGGGGGACTAGCGGGAGGCTACGAGCAGTACTTC
CDR3aa: CAISEGGLAGGYEQYF

j_gene: TRBJ2-7
d_gene: -
v_gene: TRBV4-1
abundance: few
CDR3nt: TGCGCCAGCAGCCAAGATGGGGGGGAGCAGTACTTC
CDR3aa: CASSQDGGEQYF

j_gene: TRBJ1-1
d_gene: TRBD1
v_gene: TRBV9
abundance: -
CDR3nt: TGTGCCAGCAGCGTAGGTGGACAGGGCCATTCTGAAGCCTTCTTT
CDR3aa: CASSVGGQGHSEAFF

j_gene: TRBJ1-1
d_gene: -
v_gene: TRBV5-8
abundance: few
CDR3nt: TGTGCCAGAGGACAAATAATGAACACTGAAGCTTTCTTT
CDR3aa: CARGQIMNTEAFF

j_gene: TRBJ2-2
d_gene: TRBD2
v_gene: TRBV6-6
abundance: -
CDR3nt: TGTGCCAGCGGGACTACCCCTCCTTCGAACACCGGGGAGCTGTTTTTT
CDR3aa: CASGTTPPSNTGELFF

j_gene: TRBJ2-5
d_gene: -
v_gene: TRBV7-3
abundance: many
CDR3nt: TGTGCCAGCAGTAAACTACCCCAAGAGACCCAGTACTTC
CDR3aa: CASSKLPQETQYF

j_gene: TRBJ1-2
d_gene: -
v_gene: TRBV29-1
abundance: -
CDR3nt: TGCAGCATCGGCAGGGCGGACTATGGCTACACCTTC
CDR3aa: CSIGRADYGYTF

j_gene: TRBJ1-1
d_gene: -
v_gene: TRBV19
abundance: -
CDR3nt: TGTGCCAGTAGCTGGGGGCAACCCGAGGTTGAAGCTTTCTTT
CDR3aa: CASSWGQPEVEAFF

j_gene: TRBJ2-1
d_gene: -
v_gene: TRBV15
abundance: -
CDR3nt: TGTGCCACCAGCAGGAAGCGTAGCGACTACAATGAGCAGTTCTTC
CDR3aa: CATSRKRSDYNEQFF

j_gene: TRBJ1-3
d_gene: -
v_gene: TRBV5-1
abundance: -
CDR3nt: TGCGCCAGCAGCTTTCAGGGGAACTCTGGAAACACCATATATTTT
CDR3aa: CASSFQGNSGNTIYF

j_gene: TRBJ2-7
d_gene: -
v_gene: TRBV4-1
abundance: -
CDR3nt: TGCGCCAGCAGCCCCATGGCAGGGAGTAGGCAGTACTTC
CDR3aa: CASSPMAGSRQYF

j_gene: TRBJ2-7
d_gene: -
v_gene: TRBV7-6
abundance: -
CDR3nt: TGTGCCAGCAGCTTAGGTCCTAGCAACTACGAGCAGTACTTC
CDR3aa: CASSLGPSNYEQYF

j_gene: TRBJ2-1
d_gene: -
v_gene: TRBV19
abundance: -
CDR3nt: TGTGCCAGTAGTATACGGGGTCGCAATGAGCAGTTCTTC
CDR3aa: CASSIRGRNEQFF

j_gene: TRBJ2-7
d_gene: -
v_gene: TRBV2
abundance: few
CDR3nt: TGTGCCTCGAATGATCAGTATTCCTACGAGCAGTACTTC
CDR3aa: CASNDQYSYEQYF

j_gene: TRBJ1-2
d_gene: -
v_gene: TRBV6-1
abundance: -
CDR3nt: TGTGCCAGCAGTGAGCCGACAGGAGAAAACTATGGCTACACCTTC
CDR3aa: CASSEPTGENYGYTF

j_gene: TRBJ2-7
d_gene: -
v_gene: TRBV5-4
abundance: -
CDR3nt: TGTGCCAGCAGCTTGGCCGGGAGCATTTACGAGCAGTACTTC
CDR3aa: CASSLAGSIYEQYF

j_gene: TRBJ2-1
d_gene: TRBD1
v_gene: TRBV18
abundance: -
CDR3nt: TGTGCCAGCTCACCCCCAGGGCCCACAGGGGACAATGAGCAGTTCTTC
CDR3aa: CASSPPGPTGDNEQFF

j_gene: TRBJ2-5
d_gene: TRBD2
v_gene: TRBV25-1
abundance: -
CDR3nt: TGTGCCAGCAGTGAATTTGGGGCTAGCGGGAGAGGGAGGGAGACCCAGTACTTC
CDR3aa: CASSEFGASGRGRETQYF

j_gene: TRBJ2-1
d_gene: TRBD2
v_gene: TRBV28
abundance: -
CDR3nt: TGTGCCAGCAGTTTAGGGGGGGAGCCCTACAATGAGCAGTTCTTC
CDR3aa: CASSLGGEPYNEQFF

j_gene: TRBJ1-1
d_gene: -
v_gene: TRBV9
abundance: many
CDR3nt: TGTGCCAGCAGCGTAGCCCCTTTATCCGGGACACAGAACACTGAAGCTTTCTTT
CDR3aa: CASSVAPLSGTQNTEAFF

j_gene: TRBJ1-1
d_gene: -
v_gene: TRBV29-1
abundance: -
CDR3nt: TGCAGCGTTGTAGGCAGTACTTGGAACACTGAAGCTTTCTTT
CDR3aa: CSVVGSTWNTEAFF

j_gene: TRBJ1-5
d_gene: -
v_gene: TRBV6-1
abundance: -
CDR3nt: TGTGCCAGCAGTGAAGCGGGAGGGGGGCTTGGCAATCAGCCCCAGCATTTT
CDR3aa: CASSEAGGGLGNQPQHF

j_gene: TRBJ1-1
d_gene: -
v_gene: TRBV28
abundance: -
CDR3nt: TGTGCCAGCAGTTTGGCGGGAAGTGCTGAAGCTTTCTTT
CDR3aa: CASSLAGSAEAFF

j_gene: TRBJ2-7
d_gene: TRBD2
v_gene: TRBV28
abundance: -
CDR3nt: TGTGCCAGCAGACCCCCCGGCGCTAGCGGTTACGAGCAGTACTTC
CDR3aa: CASRPPGASGYEQYF

j_gene: TRBJ2-7
d_gene: TRBD1
v_gene: TRBV5-1
abundance: -
CDR3nt: TGCGCCAGCAGCCAAAACCCCGGGACAGGGATGTACGAGCAGTACTTC
CDR3aa: CASSQNPGTGMYEQYF

j_gene: TRBJ1-1
d_gene: -
v_gene: TRBV12-5
abundance: -
CDR3nt: TGTGCTAGTGGTTTGGCCTCGACCGCGAACACTGAAGCTTTCTTT
CDR3aa: CASGLASTANTEAFF

j_gene: TRBJ1-3
d_gene: TRBD1
v_gene: TRBV7-2
abundance: -
CDR3nt: TGTGCCAGCAGCAACACAGGGGGCAGCTCTGGAAACACCATATATTTT
CDR3aa: CASSNTGGSSGNTIYF

j_gene: TRBJ2-7
d_gene: -
v_gene: TRBV7-9
abundance: -
CDR3nt: TGTGCCAGCAGCTCCAGCGGGCCGGGCTACGAGCAGTACTTC
CDR3aa: CASSSSGPGYEQYF